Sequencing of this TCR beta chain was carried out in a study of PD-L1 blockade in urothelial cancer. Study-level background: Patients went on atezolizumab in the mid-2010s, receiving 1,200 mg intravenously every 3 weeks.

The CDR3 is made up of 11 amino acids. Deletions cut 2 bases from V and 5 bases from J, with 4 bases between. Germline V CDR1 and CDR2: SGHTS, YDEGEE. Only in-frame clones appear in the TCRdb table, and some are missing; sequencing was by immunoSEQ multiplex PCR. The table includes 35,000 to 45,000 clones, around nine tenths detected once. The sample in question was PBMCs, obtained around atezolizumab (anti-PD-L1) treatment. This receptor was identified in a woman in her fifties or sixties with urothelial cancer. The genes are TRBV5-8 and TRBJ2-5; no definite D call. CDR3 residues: CASSFGETQYF. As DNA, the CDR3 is TGTGCCAGCAGCTTCGGGGAGACCCAGTACTTC.